This TCR beta chain originates from a study of PD-1 blockade in classical Hodgkin lymphoma. Points from the study as a whole: It was reported that newly diagnosed patients had less baseline TCR diversity than healthy donors.

About this clone: Its antigen is currently unknown.

Noted time point: cycle 4 day 1 (C4D1), after more than five weeks of nivolumab. All patients relapsed after autologous stem cell transplantation, and brentuximab vedotin exposure varied. Data came from immunoSEQ multiplex PCR; TCRdb stores just in-frame clones and leaves some out. The repertoire holds around 53,000 clones, with roughly 80% as singletons. Germline CDR1 and CDR2: SEHNR and FQNEAQ (reference sequence). V was trimmed by 5 bases and J by 5 bases, leaving 15 bases between them. This CDR3 region has 14 residues. The specimen comprised peripheral blood mononuclear cells (PBMCs), sampled before the fourth cycle of nivolumab. This clonotype was sampled from a human donor with classical Hodgkin lymphoma. The chain carries TRBV7-9 and TRBJ2-5; perhaps TRBD1 as D (5 bases). The CDR3 here is CASSPGDSGETQYF. Written as DNA, the CDR3 is TGTGCCAGCAGCCCGGGCGACAGTGGGGAGACCCAGTACTTC.